What follows are 20 T cell receptor beta chains derived from one specimen sequenced in a study of blood T cell repertoires in COVID-19. TCRdb's table, derived via immunoSEQ multiplex PCR, lists solely in-frame clones and lacks some. Of over 350,000 clones in the sample, around 90% were seen once. Sample: PBMCs or T cells enriched from blood (not recorded which). The receptors were gathered from a woman under 30 who had recovered from COVID-19.

The CDR3 DNA reads as TGTGCCAGCAGCGTAGTCGGTACGGGGGGTTCATACGAGCAGTACTTC. It yields the protein CASSVVGTGGSYEQYF. The rearrangement uses TRBV9 and TRBJ2-7; 7 bases align to TRBD2. Looked up from germline, CDR1 is SGDLS and CDR2 is YYNGEE. The CDR3 length is 16 residues. J lost 4 bases, V lost 0 bases, and 10 bases had no gene match. Looking up the rest from reference TRBV9 and TRBJ2-7 gives the full variable domain: DSGVTQTPKHLITATGQRVTLRCSPRSGDLSVYWYQQSLDQGLQFLIQYYNGEERAKGNILERFSAQQFPDLHSELNLSSLELGDSALYFCASSVVGTGGSYEQYFGPGTRLTVT.

The chain is built from TRBV4-3 and TRBJ1-6; D gene ambiguous. Germline values: CDR1 LGHNA, CDR2 YSLEER. Between the trimmed V and J ends, which lost 0 bases and 7 bases, there was a span of 10 bases. The length of the CDR3 is 15 residues. CDR3 sequence reads: CASSQDEGGNSPLHF. In DNA form, the CDR3 reads TGCGCCAGCAGCCAAGATGAGGGTGGCAATTCACCCCTCCACTTT.

The V gene is TRBV28, the J gene TRBJ2-3; D may be TRBD2 (6 bases). Germline-derived CDR1 and CDR2 are MDHEN and SYDVKM. V was pared by 4 bases and J by 6 bases, with 17 bases between. The CDR3 has 15 amino acids. The CDR3 protein is CASSSSSDTRDTQYF. Written as DNA, the CDR3 is TGTGCCAGCAGTTCCTCTAGCGACACAAGGGATACGCAGTATTTT.

The chain carries TRBV6-5 and TRBJ2-2; TRBD2 aligns across 8 bases. Germline V lookup: CDR1 MNHEY, CDR2 SVGAGI. The V gene end was trimmed by 6 bases and the J gene end by 4 bases; junction bases not matched to a gene: 4. The CDR3 loop spans 14 amino acids. CDR3 loop: CASRRGAGTGELFF. For the CDR3, the DNA is TGTGCCAGCAGGCGGGGGGCCGGCACCGGGGAGCTGTTTTTT.

V gene TRBV19 combines with J gene TRBJ2-7, with D perhaps matching TRBD1 (6 bases). The V end lost 9 bases, the J end lost 0 bases, and 12 bases lay between the germline ends. The CDR3 has 13 residues. The germline gives CDR1 LNHDA, CDR2 SQIVND (reference sequence). The CDR3, as DNA: TGTGCCAGCGTGGACAGCCTCTCCTACGAGCAGTACTTC. This gives the protein CASVDSLSYEQYF.

The chain couples TRBV7-9 to TRBJ2-7, with a weak D call TRBD2 (7 bases). Between the trimmed V and J ends, which lost 1 base and 4 bases, there was a span of 20 bases. Per germline, CDR1 SEHNR and CDR2 FQNEAQ (reference sequence). There are 17 residues in the CDR3. The CDR3 nucleotides are TGTGCCAGCAGCTTAGAGGGGGGGCAGGGAACACGATACGAGCAGTACTTC. It codes for CASSLEGGQGTRYEQYF.

The chain links TRBV9 to TRBJ2-1; 11 bases map to TRBD2. This CDR3 has 16 amino acids. CDR1 SGDLS and CDR2 YYNGEE come from the germline V gene. Unmatched junction bases numbered 9, after V lost 2 bases and J lost 8 bases. CDR3 sequence: CASSVSGGAKGDEQFF. The CDR3 nucleotides read TGTGCCAGCAGCGTTAGCGGGGGGGCCAAGGGCGATGAGCAGTTCTTC.

V and J are TRBV7-6 and TRBJ2-2; D is unclear. The CDR3 spans 15 residues. The V gene lost 0 bases and the J gene lost 5 bases, with 10 bases spanning the gap. CDR1 and CDR2 from the germline V gene are SGHVS and FNYEAQ. The CDR3 bases are TGTGCCAGCAGCTTAGCGTCGTTAGAGACCGGGGAGCTGTTTTTT. It codes for CASSLASLETGELFF.

The chain recombines TRBV2 with TRBJ1-2; 7 nucleotides match TRBD1. Germline CDR1 is SNHLY and CDR2 is FYNNEI. V shed 3 bases and J 6 bases; nucleotides not matched to a gene: 7. The CDR3 extends over 14 amino acids. DNA for the CDR3: TGTGCCAGCAGTGACTCGGCAGGGGGTCATGGCTACACCTTC. Encoded protein: CASSDSAGGHGYTF.

The gene calls are TRBV5-1 and TRBJ2-4; D call uncertain. The CDR3 runs to 16 residues. The ends were cut back, 1 base at V and 0 bases at J, with 11 bases in the middle. Per the germline V gene, CDR1 is SGHRS and CDR2 is YFSETQ. Written as DNA, the CDR3 is TGCGCCAGCAGCTTGATAGATAAACTAGCCAAAAACATTCAGTACTTC. Residues: CASSLIDKLAKNIQYF.

The rearrangement joins TRBV19 to TRBJ1-2; 7 bases fit TRBD1. The germline CDR1 and CDR2 sequences are LNHDA and SQIVND (reference sequence). This CDR3 is built from 15 residues. V was pared by 3 bases and J by 3 bases, with 7 bases of the junction left unmatched. The CDR3 loop is CASSIGGQSYYGYTF. CDR3 bases: TGTGCCAGTAGTATTGGGGGACAGTCGTACTATGGCTACACCTTC.

The CDR3 sequence: CAWSVPWTVGYEQYF. CDR3 DNA sequence: TGTGCCTGGAGTGTACCCTGGACAGTCGGCTACGAGCAGTACTTC. J is TRBJ2-7 and V is TRBV30, with D possibly TRBD1 on 6 matching bases. The CDR3 length is 15 residues. V dropped 0 bases and J dropped 3 bases, with 15 bases sitting between them. Germline V lookup: CDR1 GTSNPN, CDR2 SVGIG (reference sequence).

This rearrangement joins TRBV30 to TRBJ1-1; no definite D call. The V gene's germline CDR1 is GTSNPN and CDR2 SVGIG (reference sequence). The CDR3 is 12 amino acids. Between the trimmed V and J ends, which lost 5 bases and 0 bases, there was a span of 7 bases. This CDR3 reads CAWVTMNTEAFF. The CDR3 coding sequence is TGTGCCTGGGTCACTATGAACACTGAAGCTTTCTTT.

V and J are TRBV25-1 and TRBJ1-2; 8 nucleotides line up with TRBD1. The V gene end was trimmed by 3 bases and the J gene end by 2 bases; junction bases not matched to a gene: 5. Germline V gene lookup returns CDR1 MGHDK and CDR2 SYGVNS. The CDR3 sequence is 15 residues long. The CDR3 sequence is CASSDLGQVNYGYTF. The CDR3 nucleotides read TGTGCCAGCAGTGATTTGGGACAGGTGAACTATGGCTACACCTTC.

The genes are TRBV7-6 and TRBJ1-1; no firm D call. This CDR3 is built from 13 residues. CDR1 is SGHVS and CDR2 is FNYEAQ in the germline V gene. Trimming removed 5 bases at V and 5 bases at J, with 12 bases between. The CDR3 bases are TGTGCCAGCAGCCCTCGTCTAGATACTGAAGCTTTCTTT. Its translation is CASSPRLDTEAFF.

V is TRBV5-4 and J is TRBJ2-1; TRBD2 matches at 10 bases. This CDR3 has 17 residues. V lost 3 bases, J lost 3 bases, and 9 bases stayed unmatched. Germline V CDR1 and CDR2: SGHNT, YYREEE (reference sequence). The CDR3 DNA follows: TGTGCCAGCAGCTCGCCCGGCGGGACTAGCGACTACAATGAGCAGTTCTTC. Its translation is CASSSPGGTSDYNEQFF.

The rearrangement uses TRBV5-6 and TRBJ1-1; 10 nucleotides agree with TRBD1. Trimming at V came to 2 bases and at J to 7 bases, leaving 5 bases not matched to a gene. Germline CDR1 reads SGHDT; CDR2 reads YYEEEE. The CDR3 has 14 residues. CDR3 amino acids: CASSFDRGQGEAFF. The CDR3, as DNA: TGTGCCAGCAGCTTCGACAGGGGGCAAGGTGAAGCTTTCTTT.

Only one count was recorded for this clone. The rearrangement uses TRBV11-3 and TRBJ1-1; possible D gene TRBD1, 5 bases. The germline gives CDR1 SGHNT, CDR2 YENEEA. The CDR3 spans 13 residues. Trimming took off 3 bases at V and 5 bases at J, with 10 bases between the two ends. The CDR3 protein is CASSFKGHTEAFF. DNA for the CDR3: TGTGCCAGCAGCTTTAAGGGGCATACTGAAGCTTTCTTT.

CDR3 in amino acids: CASSLNGQSGNTIYF. The DNA of the CDR3 is TGCGCCAGCAGTTTGAATGGACAGTCTGGAAACACCATATATTTT. The V and J genes are TRBV5-1 and TRBJ1-3; D may be TRBD1 (6 bases). Trimming took 5 bases from V and 1 from J, leaving 13 bases between them. This CDR3 is 15 amino acids long. Germline-derived CDR1 and CDR2 are SGHRS and YFSETQ.

The chain uses TRBV28 and TRBJ2-1; weak D call: TRBD2 (7 bases). CDR3 length: 14 residues. The V end lost 8 bases, the J end lost 9 bases, and 20 bases lay between the germline ends. From germline, CDR1 is MDHEN and CDR2 SYDVKM. This CDR3 is CASPLWGGLFEQFF. CDR3 nucleotides: TGTGCCAGCCCCTTGTGGGGGGGCCTCTTTGAGCAGTTCTTC.